This TCR beta chain was identified in a study of blood T cell repertoires in COVID-19. Using immunoSEQ multiplex PCR, the repertoire was profiled, and TCRdb retains in-frame clones only, with some absent. The sample shows 150,000 to 200,000 clones, 84% of them seen only once. This clonotype was obtained from a man over 45 who had recovered from COVID-19. The sample was PBMCs or T cells enriched from blood (not recorded which).

CDR3 loop: CASSQDGGLAGIAETQYF. The CDR3 region has the DNA TGTGCCAGCAGCCAAGATGGGGGACTAGCGGGGATCGCAGAGACCCAGTACTTC. The rearrangement uses TRBV14 and TRBJ2-5, with 13 bases that match TRBD2. The trim removed 0 bases at V and 4 bases at J, leaving 8 bases unmatched. Germline CDR1 SGHDN, CDR2 FVKESK. The CDR3 consists of 18 residues. The whole variable domain, filled in from reference TRBV14 and TRBJ2-5, reads EAGVTQFPSHSVIEKGQTVTLRCDPISGHDNLYWYRRVMGKEIKFLLHFVKESKQDESGMPNNRFLAERTGGTYSTLKVQPAELEDSGVYFCASSQDGGLAGIAETQYFGPGTRLLVL.